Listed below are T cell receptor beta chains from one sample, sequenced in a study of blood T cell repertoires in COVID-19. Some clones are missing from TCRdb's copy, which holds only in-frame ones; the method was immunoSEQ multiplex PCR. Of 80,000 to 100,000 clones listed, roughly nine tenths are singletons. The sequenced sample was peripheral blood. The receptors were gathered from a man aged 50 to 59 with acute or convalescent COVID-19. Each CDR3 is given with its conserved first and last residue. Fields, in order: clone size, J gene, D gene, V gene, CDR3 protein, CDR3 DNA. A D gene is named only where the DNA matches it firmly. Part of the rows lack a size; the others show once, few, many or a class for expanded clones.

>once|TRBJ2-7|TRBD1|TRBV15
CATSSYPGQAAYEQYF
TGTGCCACCAGCAGCTACCCTGGACAGGCGGCCTACGAGCAGTACTTC
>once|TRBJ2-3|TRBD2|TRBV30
CAWSVVLGSGGEADTQYF
TGTGCCTGGAGTGTAGTCCTTGGGTCGGGAGGGGAAGCAGATACGCAGTATTTT
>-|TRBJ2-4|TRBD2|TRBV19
CASSMGGVGKNIQYF
TGTGCCAGTAGTATGGGGGGGGTTGGCAAAAACATTCAGTACTTC
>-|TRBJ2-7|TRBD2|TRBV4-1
CASSRPSAGGGYEQYF
TGCGCCAGCAGCCGCCCGTCTGCGGGAGGGGGCTACGAGCAGTACTTC
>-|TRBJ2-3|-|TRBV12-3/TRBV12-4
CASSRRGPDTQYF
TGTGCCAGCAGCAGGCGGGGACCGGATACGCAGTATTTT
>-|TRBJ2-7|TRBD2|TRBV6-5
CASSPGLAVSYEQYF
TGTGCCAGCAGTCCAGGACTAGCGGTCTCCTACGAGCAGTACTTC
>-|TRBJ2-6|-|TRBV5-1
CASSLTAVSSGANVLTF
TGCGCCAGCAGCTTGACGGCGGTTAGCTCTGGGGCCAACGTCCTGACTTTC
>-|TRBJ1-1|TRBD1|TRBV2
CASTVSGGRGNTEAFF
TGTGCCAGCACCGTATCAGGGGGGCGCGGGAACACTGAAGCTTTCTTT
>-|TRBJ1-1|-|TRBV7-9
CASSPDINTEAFF
TGTGCCAGCAGCCCCGACATCAACACTGAAGCTTTCTTT
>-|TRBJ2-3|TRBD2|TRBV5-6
CASNPSGRVSDTQYF
TGTGCCAGCAACCCTAGCGGGAGGGTATCGGATACGCAGTATTTT
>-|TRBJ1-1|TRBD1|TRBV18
CASSPTGGREAFF
TGTGCCAGCTCACCGACAGGGGGCCGGGAAGCTTTCTTT
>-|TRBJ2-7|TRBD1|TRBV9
CASSVPPDRVYSYEQYF
TGTGCCAGCAGCGTTCCCCCCGACAGGGTATATTCCTACGAGCAGTACTTC
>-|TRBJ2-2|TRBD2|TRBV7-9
CASRDTFGTSGSTGELFF
TGTGCCAGCAGGGACACGTTCGGGACTAGCGGATCCACCGGGGAGCTGTTTTTT
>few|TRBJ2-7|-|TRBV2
CASSEPQATYEQYF
TGTGCCAGCAGTGAACCCCAGGCAACCTACGAGCAGTACTTC
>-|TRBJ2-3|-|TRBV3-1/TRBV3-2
CASSPRGTDTQYF
TGTGCCAGCAGCCCTCGAGGTACAGATACGCAGTATTTT
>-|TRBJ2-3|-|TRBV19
CASSTRLGGQYF
TGTGCCAGTAGCACCCGACTAGGAGGGCAGTATTTT
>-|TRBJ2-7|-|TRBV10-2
CASSQGGWGEQYF
TGCGCCAGCAGTCAGGGAGGATGGGGCGAGCAGTACTTC
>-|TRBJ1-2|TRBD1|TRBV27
CASTSHGQGDYGYTF
TGTGCCAGCACCTCGCACGGACAGGGTGACTATGGCTACACCTTC
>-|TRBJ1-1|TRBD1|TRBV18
CASSPRDSTPEAFF
TGTGCCAGCTCACCAAGGGACAGCACCCCTGAAGCTTTCTTT
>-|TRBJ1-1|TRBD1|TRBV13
CASSLRGFRGLNTEAFF
TGTGCCAGCAGCTTGCGGGGTTTTAGGGGGCTGAACACTGAAGCTTTCTTT
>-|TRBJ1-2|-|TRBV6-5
CASSHTAGDGYTF
TGTGCCAGCAGTCACACGGCGGGTGATGGCTACACCTTC
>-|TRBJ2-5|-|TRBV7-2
CASSLDVGRSGETQYF
TGTGCCAGCAGCTTAGATGTGGGGAGGAGCGGGGAGACCCAGTACTTC
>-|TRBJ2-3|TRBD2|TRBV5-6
CASSLGSYSGSRTDTQYF
TGTGCCAGCAGCTTGGGCAGCTATAGCGGGAGCAGGACAGATACGCAGTATTTT
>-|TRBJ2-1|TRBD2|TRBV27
CASSLILAGGPDEQFF
TGTGCCAGCAGTTTAATTCTAGCGGGAGGGCCTGATGAGCAGTTCTTC
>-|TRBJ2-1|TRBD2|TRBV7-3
CASSPGLSSYNEQFF
TGTGCCAGCAGCCCGGGACTAAGTTCCTACAATGAGCAGTTCTTC
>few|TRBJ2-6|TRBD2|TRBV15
CATSRTSGSGANVLTF
TGTGCCACCAGCAGGACTAGCGGCTCTGGGGCCAACGTCCTGACTTTC
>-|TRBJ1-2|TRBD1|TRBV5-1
CASSSDRRIYGYTF
TGCGCCAGCAGCTCGGACAGGAGGATCTATGGCTACACCTTC
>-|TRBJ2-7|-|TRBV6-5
CASKAGNSYEQYF
TGTGCCAGCAAGGCAGGTAACTCCTACGAGCAGTACTTC
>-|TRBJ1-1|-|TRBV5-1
CASKREGTEAFF
TGCGCCAGCAAACGGGAGGGAACTGAAGCTTTCTTT
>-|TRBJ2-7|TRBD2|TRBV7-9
CASSPSGSYEQYF
TGTGCCAGCAGTCCTAGCGGGAGTTACGAGCAGTACTTC
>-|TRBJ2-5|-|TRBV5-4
CASSLAGDGTQYF
TGTGCCAGCAGCTTGGCAGGGGATGGGACCCAGTACTTC
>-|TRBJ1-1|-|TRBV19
CASIQNTEAFF
TGTGCCAGTATTCAGAACACTGAAGCTTTCTTT
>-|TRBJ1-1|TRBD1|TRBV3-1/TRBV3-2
CASSGRDRNTEAFF
TGTGCCAGCAGCGGCCGGGACAGGAACACTGAAGCTTTCTTT
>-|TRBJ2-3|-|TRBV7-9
CASSFRGDTQYF
TGTGCCAGCAGCTTTCGGGGAGATACGCAGTATTTT
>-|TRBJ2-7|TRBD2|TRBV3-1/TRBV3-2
CASSPGRAAYEQYF
TGTGCCAGCAGCCCCGGGAGGGCCGCCTACGAGCAGTACTTC
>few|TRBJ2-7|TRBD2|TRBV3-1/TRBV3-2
CASSPQYSGSYEQYF
TGTGCCAGCAGCCCACAATATAGCGGGAGCTACGAGCAGTACTTC
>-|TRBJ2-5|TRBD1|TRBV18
CASSKTGEETQYF
TGTGCCAGCTCAAAAACAGGGGAAGAGACCCAGTACTTC
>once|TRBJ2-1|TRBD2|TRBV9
CASTERDSGINEQFF
TGTGCCAGCACCGAGCGGGATAGCGGGATCAATGAGCAGTTCTTC
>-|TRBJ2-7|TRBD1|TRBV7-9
CASSLATGSDLEQYF
TGTGCCAGCAGCTTAGCGACAGGGTCAGATCTCGAGCAGTACTTC
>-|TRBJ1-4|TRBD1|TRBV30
CAWSRQGAGEKLFF
TGTGCCTGGAGTAGACAGGGGGCTGGTGAAAAACTGTTTTTT
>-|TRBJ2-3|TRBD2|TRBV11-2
CASSPGGVPQTTQYF
TGTGCCAGCAGCCCGGGAGGAGTCCCACAGACTACGCAGTATTTT
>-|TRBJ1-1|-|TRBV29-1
CSVVSNTEAFF
TGCAGCGTTGTCAGTAACACTGAAGCTTTCTTT
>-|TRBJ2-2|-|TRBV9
CASSPLTANTGELFF
TGTGCCAGCAGCCCGCTGACAGCCAACACCGGGGAGCTGTTTTTT
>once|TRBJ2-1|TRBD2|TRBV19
CASSIPRGAEQFF
TGTGCCAGTAGTATCCCGCGGGGGGCCGAGCAGTTCTTC
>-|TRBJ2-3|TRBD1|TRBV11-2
CASRGLGQGTTDTQYF
TGTGCCAGCAGGGGACTCGGACAGGGTACCACAGATACGCAGTATTTT
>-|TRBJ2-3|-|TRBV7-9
CASSSSTRSSTDTQYF
TGTGCCAGCAGCTCCTCGACTAGATCTAGCACAGATACGCAGTATTTT